The 2 T cell receptor beta chains in this list originate from one sample, sequenced in a study of blood T cells in healthy people across ages. A sample-barcoded 5' primer and a J-beta primer mix were used in a second PCR of roughly 7 to 11 cycles. TCRdb recomputed calls from the 5' RACE reads with MiXCR, one row per CDR3 protein. Among about 720,000 distinct CDR3 sequences listed, roughly 25% were seen once. These data were also reused for a study on T cells of mothers and their children.

Sequencing was done on a sample of blood. The receptors shown here come from a boy younger than 18 in good health.

V usage is TRBV20-1 and J usage is TRBJ2-4, with no clear D. Between the trimmed V and J ends, which lost 6 bases and 0 bases, there was a span of 9 bases. The CDR3 has 13 amino acids. Per the germline V gene, CDR1 is DFQATT and CDR2 is SNEGSKA (reference sequence). The CDR3 reads CSAPDLAKNIQYF. The CDR3 DNA sequence: TGCAGTGCCCCGGACCTAGCCAAAAACATTCAGTACTTC.

This chain uses TRBV30 with TRBJ2-7; D gene uncertain. CDR1 GTSNPN and CDR2 SVGIG come from the germline V gene (reference sequence). This CDR3 comprises 12 residues. The V and J ends lost 2 bases and 0 bases respectively, with 5 bases between them. CDR3 sequence reads: CAWSHNSYEQYF. Here the CDR3 DNA reads TGTGCCTGGAGTCACAACTCCTACGAGCAGTACTTC. The entire variable domain, with the rest obtained from reference TRBV30 and TRBJ2-7, is as follows: SQTIHQWPATLVQPVGSPLSLECTVEGTSNPNLYWYRQAAGRGLQLLFYSVGIGQISSEVPQNLSASRPQDRQFILSSKKLLLSDSGFYLCAWSHNSYEQYFGPGTRLTVT.